The clone carrying this T cell receptor (beta chain) has a count of ten or more. Its target is unknown. TCR beta CDR3 amplification used RNA transcripts. RT-PCR with HTBI primers came first, then second-round multiplex PCR. TCRdb processed the multiplex PCR reads anew with MiXCR; each CDR3 protein has one entry. The table records approximately 700,000 distinct CDR3 sequences, around 40% of them present only once. Germline V gene data show CDR1 as ENHRY and CDR2 as SYGVKD. The CDR3 is made up of 15 amino acids. V was trimmed by 3 bases and J by 4 bases, leaving 13 bases between them. This sample is drawn from a study of Graves' ophthalmopathy and Graves' hyperthyroidism. The study, taken as a whole, reports: Forecasting of ophthalmopathy progression by the model achieved nearly 71% sensitivity and more than 72% specificity.

Other autoimmune diseases, uncontrolled infections, pregnancy and lactation each led to patient exclusion. As the starting material, around 9.1 ml of fresh peripheral blood yielded the PBMCs. Specimen: peripheral blood. The receptor was derived from an adult man with Graves' ophthalmopathy. This rearrangement joins TRBV10-3 to TRBJ1-5, with D hard to call. CDR3 bases: TGTGCCATCAGTGAAATTGGGCCCCCGAATCAGCCCCAGCATTTT. Translation gives CAISEIGPPNQPQHF.